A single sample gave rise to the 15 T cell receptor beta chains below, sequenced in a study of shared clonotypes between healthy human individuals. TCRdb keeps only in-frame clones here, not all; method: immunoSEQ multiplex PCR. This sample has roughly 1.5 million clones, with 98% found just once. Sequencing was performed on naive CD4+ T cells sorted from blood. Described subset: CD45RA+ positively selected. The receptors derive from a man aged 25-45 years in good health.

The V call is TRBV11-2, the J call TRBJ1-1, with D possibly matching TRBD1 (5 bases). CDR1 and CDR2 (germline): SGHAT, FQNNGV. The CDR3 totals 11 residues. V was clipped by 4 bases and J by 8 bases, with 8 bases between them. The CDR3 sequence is CASSWTSEAFF. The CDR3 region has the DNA TGTGCCAGCAGCTGGACATCCGAAGCTTTCTTT.

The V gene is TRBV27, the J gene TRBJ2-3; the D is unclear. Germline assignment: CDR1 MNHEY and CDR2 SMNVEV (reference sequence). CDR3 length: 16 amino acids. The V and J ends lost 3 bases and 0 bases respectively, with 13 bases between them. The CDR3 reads CASSFVSTRSTDTQYF. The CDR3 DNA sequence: TGTGCCAGCAGTTTTGTTAGTACCCGAAGCACAGATACGCAGTATTTT.

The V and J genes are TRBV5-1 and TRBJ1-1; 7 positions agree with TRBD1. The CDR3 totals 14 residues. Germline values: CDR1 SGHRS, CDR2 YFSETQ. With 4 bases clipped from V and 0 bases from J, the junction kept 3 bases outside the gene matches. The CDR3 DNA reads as TGCGCCAGCAGCCGGACAGGAGTGAACACTGAAGCTTTCTTT. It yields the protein CASSRTGVNTEAFF. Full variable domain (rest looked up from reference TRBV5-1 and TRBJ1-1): KAGVTQTPRYLIKTRGQQVTLSCSPISGHRSVSWYQQTPGQGLQFLFEYFSETQRNKGNFPGRFSGRQFSNSRSEMNVSTLELGDSALYLCASSRTGVNTEAFFGQGTRLTVV.

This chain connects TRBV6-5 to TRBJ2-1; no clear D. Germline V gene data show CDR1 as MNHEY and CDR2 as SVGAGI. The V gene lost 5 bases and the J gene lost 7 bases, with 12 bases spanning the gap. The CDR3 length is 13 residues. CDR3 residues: CASSPNLPNEQFF. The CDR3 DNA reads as TGTGCCAGCAGTCCGAATCTCCCAAATGAGCAGTTCTTC.

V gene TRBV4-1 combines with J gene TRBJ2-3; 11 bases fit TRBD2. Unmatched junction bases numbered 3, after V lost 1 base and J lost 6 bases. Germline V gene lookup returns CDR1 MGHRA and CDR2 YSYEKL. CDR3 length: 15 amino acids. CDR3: CASSQVGTSGDTQYF. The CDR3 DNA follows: TGCGCCAGCAGCCAAGTGGGGACTAGCGGTGATACGCAGTATTTT.

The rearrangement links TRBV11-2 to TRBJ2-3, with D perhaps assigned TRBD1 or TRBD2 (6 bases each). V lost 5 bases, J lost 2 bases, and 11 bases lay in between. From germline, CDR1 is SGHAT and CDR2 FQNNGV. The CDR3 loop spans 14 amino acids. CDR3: CASSAGTTTDTQYF. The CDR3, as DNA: TGTGCCAGCAGCGCGGGGACAACCACAGATACGCAGTATTTT.

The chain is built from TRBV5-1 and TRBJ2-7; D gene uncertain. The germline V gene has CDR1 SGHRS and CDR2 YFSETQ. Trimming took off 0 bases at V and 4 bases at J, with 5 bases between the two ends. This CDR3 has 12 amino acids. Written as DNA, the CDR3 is TGCGCCAGCAGCTTGGAATGGTACGAGCAGTACTTC. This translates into CASSLEWYEQYF.

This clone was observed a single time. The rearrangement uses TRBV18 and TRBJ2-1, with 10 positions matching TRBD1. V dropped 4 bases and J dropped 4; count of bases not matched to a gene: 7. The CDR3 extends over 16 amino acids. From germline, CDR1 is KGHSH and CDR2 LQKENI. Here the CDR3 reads CASSRTGTGAYNEQFF. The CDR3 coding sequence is TGTGCCAGCTCACGAACCGGGACAGGGGCTTACAATGAGCAGTTCTTC.

CDR3 nucleotides: TGTGCCATCAGAAGCTCCGGGACAGCGCCTCGGGATACGCAGTATTTT. Residues: CAIRSSGTAPRDTQYF. The V call is TRBV10-3, the J call TRBJ2-3, with 7 bases fitting TRBD1. Germline V lookup: CDR1 ENHRY, CDR2 SYGVKD. The junction had 15 bases not matched to a gene; V was cut back by 6 bases and J by 6 bases. The CDR3 contains 16 residues.

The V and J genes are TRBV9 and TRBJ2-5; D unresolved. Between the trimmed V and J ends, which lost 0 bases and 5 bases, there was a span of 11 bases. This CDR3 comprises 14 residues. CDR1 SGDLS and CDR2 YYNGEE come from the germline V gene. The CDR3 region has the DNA TGTGCCAGCAGCGTAGAACCCAGTACCGAGACCCAGTACTTC. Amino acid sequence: CASSVEPSTETQYF.

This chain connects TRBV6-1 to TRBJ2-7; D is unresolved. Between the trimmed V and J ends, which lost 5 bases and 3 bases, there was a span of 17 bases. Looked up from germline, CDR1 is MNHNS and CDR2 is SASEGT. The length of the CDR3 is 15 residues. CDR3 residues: CASSRLDLPSYEQYF. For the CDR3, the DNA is TGTGCCAGCAGTCGCCTAGACTTGCCGAGCTACGAGCAGTACTTC.

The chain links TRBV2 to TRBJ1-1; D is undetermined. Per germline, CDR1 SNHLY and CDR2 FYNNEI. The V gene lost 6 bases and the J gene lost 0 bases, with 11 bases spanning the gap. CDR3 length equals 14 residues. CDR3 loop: CASSRVAMNTEAFF. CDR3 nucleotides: TGTGCCAGCAGCCGGGTTGCGATGAACACTGAAGCTTTCTTT.

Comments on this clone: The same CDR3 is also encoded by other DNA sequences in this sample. The CDR3 reads CASSPGPTNEKLFF. The CDR3, as DNA: TGCGCCAGCAGCCCAGGGCCAACTAATGAAAAACTGTTTTTT. The chain links TRBV10-1 to TRBJ1-4; tentatively, D is TRBD1 (5 bases). Germline values: CDR1 WNHNN, CDR2 SYGVQD (reference sequence). The CDR3 loop spans 14 amino acids. V was pared by 6 bases and J by 0 bases, with 8 bases between.

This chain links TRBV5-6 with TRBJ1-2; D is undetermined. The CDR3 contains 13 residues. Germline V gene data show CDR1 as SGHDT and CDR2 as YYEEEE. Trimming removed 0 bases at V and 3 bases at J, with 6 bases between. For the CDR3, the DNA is TGTGCCAGCAGCTTGGAGGGTGACTATGGCTACACCTTC. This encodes CASSLEGDYGYTF.

The CDR3 reads CASSLRSTGGSYEQYF. The CDR3 coding sequence is TGTGCCAGCAGTTTGAGGTCGACAGGGGGGTCCTACGAGCAGTACTTC. V is TRBV6-5 and J is TRBJ2-7, with 9 bases fitting TRBD1. Germline CDR1 MNHEY, CDR2 SVGAGI. V was pared by 4 bases and J by 1 base, with 8 bases of the junction left unmatched. The CDR3 spans 16 residues.